The present T cell receptor (beta chain) was sequenced within a study of T cells after posttransplantation cyclophosphamide. The CDR3 consists of 15 residues. Germline-derived CDR1 and CDR2 are SGHAT and FQNNGV. V lost 5 bases and J lost 7; bases outside the gene matches: 8. This clone showed up just a few times. This sample also contains other DNA sequences that code for the same CDR3. Treatment was busulfan-fludarabine conditioning, a marrow graft, and cyclophosphamide on days +3 and +4. TCRdb's copy holds only in-frame clones and misses some; the assay was immunoSEQ multiplex PCR. Among thousands of clones listed, 82% were seen once.

This sequence was found in a female patient between 40 and 55 years old who received an allogeneic stem cell transplant from a related donor, was CMV-positive, and had no GVHD. Some T cells may possibly be graft donor cells. The rearrangement uses TRBV11-2 and TRBJ1-6; the match to TRBD1 covers 7 bases. The specimen was CD4+ T cells sorted from blood, collected about 1,200 days after allogeneic stem cell transplant with posttransplant cyclophosphamide. Written as DNA, the CDR3 is TGTGCCAGCAGCACCGGGACAGTACGGAATTCACCCCTCCACTTT. Amino acids: CASSTGTVRNSPLHF.